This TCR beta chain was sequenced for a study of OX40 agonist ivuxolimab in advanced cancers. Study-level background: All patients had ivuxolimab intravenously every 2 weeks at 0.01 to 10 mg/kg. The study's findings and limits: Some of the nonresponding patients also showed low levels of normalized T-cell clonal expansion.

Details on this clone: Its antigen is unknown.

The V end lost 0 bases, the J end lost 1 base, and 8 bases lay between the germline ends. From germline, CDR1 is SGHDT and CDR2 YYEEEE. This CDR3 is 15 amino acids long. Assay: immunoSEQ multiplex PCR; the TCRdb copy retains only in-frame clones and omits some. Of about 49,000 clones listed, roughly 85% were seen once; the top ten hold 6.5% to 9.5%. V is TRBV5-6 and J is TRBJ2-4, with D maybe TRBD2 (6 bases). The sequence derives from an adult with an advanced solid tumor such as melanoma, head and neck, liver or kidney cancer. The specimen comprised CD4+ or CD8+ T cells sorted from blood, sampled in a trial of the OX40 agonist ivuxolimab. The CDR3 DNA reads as TGTGCCAGCAGCTTGGTAGCGGCCGCCAAAAACATTCAGTACTTC. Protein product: CASSLVAAAKNIQYF.